This TCR beta chain emerged from a study of PD-L1 blockade in urothelial cancer (dated by TCRdb to the late 2010s). Describing the broader study: All patients started therapy in about 2014 and received atezolizumab 1,200 mg intravenously every 3 weeks. In the same patients, pretreatment tumors underwent whole exome sequencing and RNA sequencing in addition to TCR sequencing. Blood samples gave a median of approximately 150,000 T cells and 82,636 unique TCRs, with a median clonality of approximately 0.08. Durable clinical benefit was defined as progression-free survival longer than 6 months, and TCR features were also tested against progression-free and overall survival. Pretreatment blood TCR-seq was available for around 29 patients, at least one posttreatment blood collection was obtained for 25 or so patients, and tumor TCR-seq was available for 25 or so patients. Blood samples were analyzed at 3 weeks after treatment start (second dose) and at 6 weeks after treatment start. TCR sequencing covered pretreatment tumor samples and matched, serially collected peripheral blood taken before and after atezolizumab treatment. Eight to ten patients achieved durable clinical benefit and approximately 19 did not. An exploratory multi-omic analysis was conducted of the somatic, immune and clinical correlates of response to PD-L1 blockade with atezolizumab in urothelial cancer. Patients had an ECOG performance status of 0 or 1 and had received between 0 and 3 prior chemotherapy regimens. About 85% of the 29 patients were males with bladder-origin urothelial cancer, and 18 of 29 reported a prior smoking history. Here is what the overall study found, with its caveats: Small sample size (n ≈ 28) and many exploratory analyses mean the results are intended to be hypothesis-generating. A pretreatment peripheral blood TCR clonality below the median was linked to improved progression-free and overall survival. Among patients with durable benefit, tumor-associated TCR clones showed greater expansion in peripheral blood 3 weeks after treatment started (n ≈ 21, p = 0.022).

Notes on this clone: Its antigen is not yet known. No base quality information exists; no much larger clone differs at one position.

Synthetic TCR analog templates were spiked into each PCR to estimate absolute template abundance from read counts. The immunoSEQ assay was used to amplify TCRbeta CDR3 regions from genomic DNA with bias-controlled V and J gene primers. Sequencing of rearranged TCRbeta segments was performed at approximately 20X coverage. Turning to the authors' computational methods: Clustering was used to correct sequencing errors, and CDR3s were annotated against IMGT so that V, D and J genes could be assigned. Downstream analyses used only productive TCRbeta rearrangements, leaving out any out-of-frame or stop-codon sequences. Clonality was computed as one minus Shannon entropy normalized by the log of the number of unique productive sequences. Fisher's exact test with Benjamini-Hochberg correction, using a cutoff of adjusted p below 0.01, was how clones that differed between time points or between blood and tumor were identified. Entries here come from immuneACCESS through TCRdb and include only in-frame sequences with V and J called. Some clones fail to appear in such tables; in the studies checked, an unresolved V gene covers under half of the shortfall, and the cause of the remainder is unknown. Clone size and the V and J calls come from that table; the DNA yielded D and trimming. In this sample the table shows more than 55,000 clones, about four fifths of which occur a single time. The biggest ten clones account for around 6% of the sample.

The junction shows trimming of 0 bases on V and 5 bases on J, plus 19 bases between the germline ends. CDR1 LGHNA and CDR2 YSLEER were looked up in the germline V gene. CDR3 length: 17 amino acids, cysteine to phenylalanine. The read is trimmed to its CDR3 DNA, 51 bases read in frame from base 1. The label giving this sample's time point can be read as: pretreatment peripheral blood. A cohort of about 30 patients with locally advanced or metastatic urothelial carcinoma, treated at Memorial Sloan Kettering on a trial protocol, was included. Peripheral blood mononuclear cells were collected from each patient pretreatment and during treatment, giving between 1 and 8 total time points per patient. The Qiagen DNeasy Blood extraction kit was used to purify genomic DNA from total PBMCs and tumor samples. Collected pretreatment and during treatment, PBMCs were isolated and stored as previously described.

This chain is built from TRBV4-3 and TRBJ1-1; the D gene is perhaps TRBD1, from 5 matching bases. Sequenced material: PBMCs, taken around atezolizumab (anti-PD-L1) treatment. The clonotype comes from a man between 65 and 85 years old with urothelial cancer. The DNA sequence reads TGCGCCAGCAGCCAAGAATCGAGGGGACTCGTGGGGACTGAAGCTTTCTTT. This translates into CASSQESRGLVGTEAFF.